This T cell receptor (beta chain) is from a study of early T cells in non-severe SARS-CoV-2 infection. CDR1 is MDHEN and CDR2 is SYDVKM in the germline V gene. Trimming cost V 6 bases and J 5 bases, with 17 bases left between them. The CDR3 runs 15 residues. Study-wide results and caveats: VDJdb-based annotation leaned toward anti-spike CD8 responses and missed private and CD4 specificities.

This clonotype was counted many times. Antigen specificity is unknown. Attachment of unique molecular identifiers was made to individual cDNA molecules. Each CDR3 protein gets one entry after TCRdb re-called the 5' RACE reads with MiXCR. The sample records 30,000 to 35,000 distinct CDR3 sequences, approximately 4.3% being singletons. The chain has TRBV28 and TRBJ2-4; tentative D call: TRBD2 (6 bases). Material for sequencing was whole blood. The receptor was isolated from an adult who was a healthcare worker with PCR-confirmed SARS-CoV-2 infection or an uninfected control (not recorded which). The CDR3 sequence is CASRLGGGDQNIQYF. CDR3 DNA sequence: TGTGCCAGCAGACTCGGGGGTGGAGATCAAAACATTCAGTACTTC.